This T cell receptor (beta chain) is from a study of shared clonotypes between healthy human individuals. V was pared by 0 bases and J by 7 bases, with 8 bases between. Per the germline V gene, CDR1 is SGHRS and CDR2 is YFSETQ. This CDR3 has 13 residues. TCRdb's table, derived via immunoSEQ multiplex PCR, lists solely in-frame clones and lacks some. This table has about 2.3 million clones, about 92% appearing once. Worth noting for this clone: The same CDR3 is also encoded by other DNA sequences in this sample.

A CD45RA-negative memory subset and a CD45RA+ naive subset were separated from the CD4+ cells. Sequencing was done on a sample of naive CD4+ T cells from PBMCs. Subset noted: CD45RA+ positively selected. The J gene is TRBJ1-5, the V gene TRBV5-1; D call uncertain. The TCR was taken from a man aged 18 to 30 in good health. Some clones in this sample may be carry-over from other donors' samples. DNA for the CDR3: TGCGCCAGCAGCTTGGAAGTAGGGCAGCCCCAGCATTTT. The encoded protein is CASSLEVGQPQHF. Based on the CDR3 plus reference TRBV5-1 and TRBJ1-5, the full variable domain is KAGVTQTPRYLIKTRGQQVTLSCSPISGHRSVSWYQQTPGQGLQFLFEYFSETQRNKGNFPGRFSGRQFSNSRSEMNVSTLELGDSALYLCASSLEVGQPQHFGDGTRLSIL.